One and the same sample provided the 5 T cell receptor delta chains below, sequenced in a study of Vδ1+ human thymocytes. General study results and limits: Thymic TRG and TRD repertoires appeared highly polyclonal, with Gaussian CDR3 length distributions.

RNA was extracted from the cells and then reverse transcribed. The CDR3 regions were amplified by multiplex PCR from V-gene primers to a constant-region primer. TCRdb re-called the multiplex PCR reads using CATT. This table holds about 55,000 delta-chain clones, around a sixth found once. Antigen specificity for these receptors is unknown. Specimen: Vdelta1+ gamma-delta thymocytes from the thymus. Regarding subset: FACS-sorted CD3+ TCRalphabeta- TCRVdelta1+ TCRVdelta2- thymocytes. The receptors were gathered from a boy younger than two who had congenital heart surgery.

This clone was found a few times. The chain combines TRDV1 with TRDJ1; D may be TRDD2 (8 bases). This CDR3 is built from 18 residues. Trimming left V 3 bases short and J 0 bases short, with 20 bases between. Per the germline V gene, CDR1 is TSWWSYY and CDR2 is QGS. The CDR3 sequence is CALGDSLPTGDDTDKLIF. DNA for the CDR3: TGTGCTCTTGGGGATAGTCTTCCTACGGGGGATGACACCGATAAACTCATCTTT.

The chain couples TRDV1 to TRDJ1; 10 bases map to TRDD3. The CDR3 has 16 amino acids. V was clipped by 3 bases and J by 9 bases; unmatched bases: 13. CDR1 and CDR2 (germline): TSWWSYY, QGS. In DNA, the CDR3 is TGTGCTCTTGGGGACCGCCCGTACTGGGGGATGAGGGAACTCATCTTT. Its protein product is CALGDRPYWGMRELIF.

The sample holds a few counts of this clone. A clone one base away is much larger, so this may be a read error. Other DNA sequences within the sample encode an identical CDR3. This chain uses TRDV2 with TRDJ1, with 7 positions matching TRDD3. Per the germline V gene, CDR1 is GEAIGNYY and CDR2 is EKD. The CDR3 runs 14 residues. V trimming: 5 bases; J trimming: 4 bases; junction bases outside the gene matches: 9. CDR3 in amino acids: CACAMGDTGDKLIF. CDR3 DNA sequence: TGTGCCTGTGCCATGGGGGACACTGGCGATAAACTCATCTTT.

This chain joins TRDV1 and TRDJ1; D is undetermined. Trimming shortened V by 0 bases and J by 0 bases, and 14 bases separated the two germline ends. The V gene's germline CDR1 is TSWWSYY and CDR2 QGS. The CDR3 has 17 residues. The CDR3 DNA follows: TGTGCTCTTGGGGAACTTGGTTCCCGAGGGTACACCGATAAACTCATCTTT. It encodes CALGELGSRGYTDKLIF.

In its sample, this clone is medium-sized. This same CDR3 is encoded by further DNA sequences in the sample. V usage is TRDV2 and J usage is TRDJ1; 8 bases fit TRDD2. J was trimmed by 10 bases and V by 0 bases; bases with no gene match: 9. Germline V lookup: CDR1 GEAIGNYY, CDR2 EKD. The CDR3 extends over 14 amino acids. The CDR3 loop is CACDTLPTLLLLIF. The CDR3 DNA reads as TGTGCCTGTGACACCCTTCCTACCCTACTTCTACTCATCTTT.